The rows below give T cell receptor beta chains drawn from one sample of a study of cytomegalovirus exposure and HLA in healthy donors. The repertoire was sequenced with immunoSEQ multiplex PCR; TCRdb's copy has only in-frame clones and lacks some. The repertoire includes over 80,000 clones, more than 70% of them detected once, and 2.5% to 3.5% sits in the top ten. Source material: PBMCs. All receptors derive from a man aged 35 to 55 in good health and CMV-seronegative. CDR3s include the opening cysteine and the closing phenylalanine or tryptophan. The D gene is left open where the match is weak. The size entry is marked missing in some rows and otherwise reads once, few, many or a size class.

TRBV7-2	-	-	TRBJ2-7	CASSLVAVSYEQYF	TGTGCCAGCAGCTTAGTCGCAGTCTCCTACGAGCAGTACTTC
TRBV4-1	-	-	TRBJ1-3	CASSQEAGTRSGNTIYF	TGCGCCAGCAGCCAAGAGGCGGGCACTCGCTCTGGAAACACCATATATTTT
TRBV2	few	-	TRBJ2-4	CASGGNIQYF	TGTGCCAGCGGGGGGAACATTCAGTACTTC
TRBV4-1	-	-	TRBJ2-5	CASSQRSWTGAGETQYF	TGCGCCAGCAGCCAACGGAGTTGGACGGGAGCCGGGGAGACCCAGTACTTC
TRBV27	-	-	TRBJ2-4	CASSFAGGSKNIQYF	TGTGCCAGCAGTTTCGCGGGTGGGTCCAAAAACATTCAGTACTTC
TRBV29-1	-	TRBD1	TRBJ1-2	CSGGQGDYGYTF	TGCAGCGGCGGACAGGGAGACTATGGCTACACCTTC
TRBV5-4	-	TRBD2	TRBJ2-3	CASSPFGLAGDTQYF	TGTGCCAGCAGCCCGTTTGGCCTAGCGGGAGATACGCAGTATTTT
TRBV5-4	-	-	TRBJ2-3	CASTIDRQYTQYF	TGTGCCAGCACAATCGACCGACAATATACGCAGTATTTT
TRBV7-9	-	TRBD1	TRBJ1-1	CASSPAGGTGATRAFF	TGTGCCAGCAGCCCCGCGGGGGGGACAGGGGCAACGAGGGCTTTCTTT
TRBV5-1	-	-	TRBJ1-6	CASRGASNSPLHF	TGCGCCAGCAGGGGGGCGTCTAATTCACCCCTCCACTTT
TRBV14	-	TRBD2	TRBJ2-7	CASSPMGLAGRSEQYF	TGTGCCAGCAGCCCGATGGGACTAGCGGGGAGAAGCGAGCAGTACTTC
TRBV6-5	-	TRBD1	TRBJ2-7	CASSYSRGTVLYEQYF	TGTGCCAGCAGTTACTCGAGGGGGACAGTGCTGTACGAGCAGTACTTC
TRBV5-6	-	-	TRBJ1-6	CASSLRGYNSPLHF	TGTGCCAGCAGCTTAAGGGGTTATAATTCACCCCTCCACTTT